This T cell receptor beta chain was observed in a study of graft-versus-host responses after intestinal transplantation (dated by TCRdb to the early 2020s). The study in broad terms: Recipients received multivisceral, liver-intestinal, or isolated intestinal transplants. All recipients received anti-thymocyte globulin induction followed by maintenance tacrolimus and steroids for around three years. After intestinal transplantation, graft-versus-host and host-versus-graft alloreactive T cell clones were followed in the graft, circulation and bone marrow using bulk TCR-beta CDR3 sequencing. Alloreactive clones were identified by sequencing pre-transplant mixed lymphocyte reaction products and comparing these products with unstimulated pre-transplant donor and recipient T cells. Of the roughly 24 intestinal transplant recipients enrolled in the cohort, one of whom was a retransplant, a few patients without pretransplant specimens were excluded. A peak of at least 4% donor T cells among recipient peripheral blood mononuclear cells was the definition used for donor T cell macrochimerism. Instead of going to the commercial service, samples from a few later patients were sequenced in-house on an Illumina MiSeq and processed with MiXCR.

Library preparation employed the immunoSEQ multiplex PCR assay. For most patients, genomic DNA was subjected to high-throughput TCR-beta CDR3 sequencing by Adaptive Biotechnologies. On the study's bioinformatics: TCR sequencing data for around 19 patients were retrieved from Adaptive's ImmunoSEQ software; a few other patients were processed with MiXCR and VDJtools. CDR3 nucleotide sequences shared between donor and recipient were removed because the origin of such sequences could not be assigned. To be classed as alloreactive, a clone needed at least 2-fold expansion over unstimulated cells and a minimum CFSE-low frequency of 0.002% (template counts) or 0.001% (read counts). Clones detected in sequenced pre-transplant spleen, lymph node, or MLR CFSE-low populations of the donor or recipient were defined as mappable. Cumulative frequency of alloreactive clones was calculated as a percentage of all sequences weighted by copy number. Here the immuneACCESS table is served through TCRdb, limited to in-frame sequences with V and J called. Missing clones are a known gap in these copies; in checked studies unresolved V genes cover under half, and the rest lacks a known reason. For V, J and clone size, that table is used; D and trimming come from the DNA. For this sample the table gives approximately 58,000 clones, of which 91% were detected only once. The biggest ten clones account for 2.5% to 3% of the sample.

Blood samples were collected up to 4 times in the first month after transplant and then at least monthly when available. Overall study outcomes, separate from this receptor: Peak levels of circulating GvH clones were associated with declines in HvG clones early after transplant. High GvH to HvG T cell clonal ratios were observed in the allografts of patients with donor T cell macrochimerism. The relatively low number and heterogeneity of intestinal transplant patients limited the conclusions. GvH clones were detected in recipient bone marrow, and some appeared earlier in ileal mucosa or blood, consistent with an intestinal mucosal origin.

CDR1 and CDR2, looked up from the germline V gene, are SQVTM and ANQGSEA. The CDR3 spans 13 residues, from the cysteine through the phenylalanine. The kept DNA is CDR3 alone, 39 bases in frame from the first base. Relative to germline, V is missing 1 base and J is missing 10 bases, with 2 bases of the junction outside any gene match. With regard to this clone: There is no known antigen for this receptor. Base-call qualities are not available, and no considerably larger clone is one nucleotide away.

The TCR sequence derives from a human patient who received an intestinal transplant, so some T cells may come from the graft donor. Material: PBMCs, obtained about 120 days after intestinal transplantation. The chain uses TRBV29-1 and TRBJ2-1; 12 central nucleotides agree with TRBD2. The CDR3 protein: CSVEGTSGTEQFF. The bases are TGCAGCGTTGAAGGGACTAGCGGGACAGAGCAGTTCTTC.